This T cell receptor (beta chain) originates from a study of beta chain features in type 1 diabetes. TCRB transcripts that were expressed got sequenced, as all of the isolated RNA had been reverse transcribed. Produced via immunoSEQ multiplex PCR; TCRdb's table is partial and in-frame only. The sample has around 690,000 clones; 12% are singletons. Sorting of CD4+ naive, central memory, regulatory and stem cell-like memory cells was performed via CD45RO/CCR7/CD25/CD127/CD95/CD27. Populations obtained by sorting all exceeded 98% purity. General study findings and limits: Sequencing from cDNA could over-represent high-TCR-expressing cells. Among patients with Type 1 diabetes, TCRB CDR3s were moderately but significantly shorter in every one of the four CD4+ subsets.

Note on this clone: Its antigen is unknown.

J was trimmed by 6 bases and V by 0 bases; bases with no gene match: 2. Germline CDR1 SGHNT, CDR2 YYREEE (reference sequence). CDR3 length: 15 residues. This TCR came from a man aged 25-45 years with type 1 diabetes. Material: naive CD4+ T cells from blood. The V and J genes are TRBV5-4 and TRBJ2-7; 14 positions agree with TRBD2. This CDR3 is CASSLAGLAGGEQYF. The CDR3 DNA reads TGTGCCAGCAGCTTGGCCGGACTAGCGGGGGGCGAGCAGTACTTC.